A single sample is the source of the 4 T cell receptor beta chains below, sequenced in a study of T cell responses to AZD1222 COVID-19 vaccine. Sequencing was performed with immunoSEQ multiplex PCR; in TCRdb, only in-frame clones are kept and a portion is missing. The table lists approximately 150,000 clones, around 91% of them singletons. The source material was peripheral blood, sampled 28 days after the second AZD1222 dose. Every receptor here comes from an adult who received the AZD1222 COVID-19 vaccine.

The genes are TRBV5-4 and TRBJ1-1, with D possibly matching TRBD1 (6 bases). The CDR3 contains 14 residues. The germline CDR1 and CDR2 sequences are SGHNT and YYREEE (reference sequence). V gave up 0 bases and J gave up 3 bases, with 9 bases separating them. This CDR3 reads CASSLGGGHTEAFF. The CDR3, as DNA: TGTGCCAGCAGCTTGGGAGGGGGGCACACTGAAGCTTTCTTT.

The chain carries TRBV5-5 and TRBJ2-7; D is undetermined. CDR1 and CDR2 from the germline V gene are SGHKS and YYEKEE (reference sequence). V dropped 2 bases and J dropped 0 bases, with 15 bases sitting between them. This CDR3 region has 16 residues. The CDR3 here is CASSFGNSLGSYEQYF. As DNA, the CDR3 is TGTGCCAGCAGCTTTGGGAATAGCTTAGGCTCCTACGAGCAGTACTTC.

J is TRBJ1-4 and V is TRBV12-3 or TRBV12-4, with D uncertain. V shed 6 bases and J shed 8 bases, with 10 bases lying between them. The CDR3 loop spans 12 amino acids. In DNA, the CDR3 is TGTGCCAGCAGCGTGGTTAGAGAAAAACTGTTTTTT. Protein: CASSVVREKLFF.

This clone came up a few times. The chain carries TRBV2 and TRBJ1-6; D is undetermined. This CDR3 contains 14 residues. Germline assignment: CDR1 SNHLY and CDR2 FYNNEI. V was cut by 3 bases and J by 7 bases, with 10 bases left in between. CDR3 residues: CASSELGANSPLHF. In DNA, the CDR3 is TGTGCCAGCAGTGAGCTAGGAGCCAATTCACCCCTCCACTTT. The whole variable domain, filled in from reference TRBV2 and TRBJ1-6, reads EPEVTQTPSHQVTQMGQEVILRCVPISNHLYFYWYRQILGQKVEFLVSFYNNEISEKSEIFDDQFSVERPDGSNFTLKIRSTKLEDSAMYFCASSELGANSPLHFGNGTRLTVT.